This entry lists 8 T cell receptor beta chains sequenced from one sample in a study of T cells in Graves' hyperthyroidism and ophthalmopathy. RNA transcripts were the template for amplifying TCR beta CDR3 regions. In the first-round RT-PCR of the TCR CDR3, the HTBI primer set was used. Via MiXCR, TCRdb re-called the multiplex PCR reads, giving one row per CDR3 protein. The data hold over 150,000 distinct CDR3 sequences, with about 18% observed a single time. What was sequenced was blood. Every receptor here comes from a woman between 45 and 65 years old with Graves' hyperthyroidism.

This clonotype was counted at least ten times. The chain recombines TRBV12-3 or TRBV12-4 with TRBJ1-2; D is possibly TRBD1 (6 bases). V lost 1 base and J lost 5, with 20 bases in between. The CDR3 is 17 amino acids. CDR3 sequence reads: CASSLVGQRKELYGYTF. The CDR3 DNA is TGTGCCAGCAGTTTAGTTGGACAGCGGAAAGAGCTGTATGGCTACACCTTC.

The chain joins TRBV14 to TRBJ1-2, with TRBD1 as a possible D gene (5 bases). V dropped 2 bases and J dropped 6 bases, with 13 bases sitting between them. Per germline, CDR1 SGHDN and CDR2 FVKESK. CDR3 length equals 14 residues. The CDR3 reads CASSQRGELHGYTF. In DNA form, the CDR3 reads TGTGCCAGCAGCCAACGGGGGGAGCTTCATGGCTACACCTTC.

The chain is built from TRBV20-1 and TRBJ1-3; possibly TRBD1 for D (6 bases). V lost 5 bases, J lost 4 bases, and 12 bases lay in between. The CDR3 extends over 13 amino acids. Germline values: CDR1 DFQATT, CDR2 SNEGSKA (reference sequence). The CDR3 sequence: CSASQGEGNTIYF. Written as DNA, the CDR3 is TGCAGTGCTTCACAGGGTGAAGGAAACACCATATATTTT.

This clonotype showed up many times. The chain joins TRBV6-1 to TRBJ2-1; D unresolved. Trimming took off 0 bases at V and 4 bases at J, with 10 bases between the two ends. CDR1 is MNHNS, CDR2 SASEGT, per germline. The CDR3 extends over 15 amino acids. This chain's CDR3 is CASSEARSAYNEQFF. CDR3 sequence (DNA): TGTGCCAGCAGTGAAGCGCGGTCAGCGTACAATGAGCAGTTCTTC.

This clonotype was seen repeatedly, ten times or more. The chain carries TRBV3-1 and TRBJ2-7, with D uncertain. The V end was cut by 4 bases, the J end by 1 base, with 11 bases between. This CDR3 region has 14 residues. Per germline, CDR1 LGHDT and CDR2 YNNKEL (reference sequence). The CDR3 sequence is CASSRQGPSYEQYF. The DNA of the CDR3 is TGTGCCAGCAGCCGACAAGGTCCGTCCTACGAGCAGTACTTC.

In its sample, this clonotype was seen many times. CDR3 loop: CASSLDPPTDTQYF. The CDR3 nucleotides read TGTGCCAGCAGCTTAGATCCTCCCACAGATACGCAGTATTTT. The V gene is TRBV11-2, the J gene TRBJ2-3; the D is unclear. The CDR3 extends over 14 amino acids. V lost 0 bases and J lost 2, with 6 bases in between. Per the germline V gene, CDR1 is SGHAT and CDR2 is FQNNGV.

J is TRBJ1-4 and V is TRBV7-9; 7 nucleotides agree with TRBD1. The CDR3 covers 19 residues. The germline gives CDR1 SEHNR, CDR2 FQNEAQ (reference sequence). V shed 3 bases, J shed 0 bases, and the junction held 13 bases outside the gene matches. CDR3 residues: CASSFKTLTGRATNEKLFF. CDR3 nucleotide sequence: TGTGCCAGCAGCTTTAAGACTTTGACAGGGAGAGCAACTAATGAAAAACTGTTTTTT.

This sequence joins TRBV4-1 and TRBJ1-2; TRBD1 matches 7 bases. CDR1 is MGHRA and CDR2 is YSYEKL in the germline V gene. V lost 1 base to trimming and J lost 4 bases; unmatched junction nucleotides: 6. The CDR3 spans 15 residues. CDR3 in amino acids: CASSQGQGKGYGYTF. The CDR3 DNA follows: TGCGCCAGCAGCCAAGGACAGGGAAAGGGCTATGGCTACACCTTC.